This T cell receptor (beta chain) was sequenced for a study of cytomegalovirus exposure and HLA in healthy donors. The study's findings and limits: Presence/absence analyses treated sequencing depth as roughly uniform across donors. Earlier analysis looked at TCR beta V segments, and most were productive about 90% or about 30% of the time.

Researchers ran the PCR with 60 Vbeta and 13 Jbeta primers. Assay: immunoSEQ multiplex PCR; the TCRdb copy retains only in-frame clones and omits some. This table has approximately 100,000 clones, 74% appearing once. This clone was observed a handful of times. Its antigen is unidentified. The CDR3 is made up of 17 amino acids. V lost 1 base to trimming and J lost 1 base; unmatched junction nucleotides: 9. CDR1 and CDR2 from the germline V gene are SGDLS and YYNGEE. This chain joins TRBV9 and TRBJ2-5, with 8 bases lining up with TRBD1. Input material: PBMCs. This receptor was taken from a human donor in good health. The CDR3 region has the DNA TGTGCCAGCAGCGTACGGTCGGGACAGGAAGGCCAAGAGACCCAGTACTTC. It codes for CASSVRSGQEGQETQYF.